This passage covers 20 T cell receptor beta chains from one sample sequenced in a study of vaccination effects on CD4 cells after COVID-19. These receptors lack a known antigen. ViraFEST used viral peptide pools to expand antigen-specific CD4+ T cells before sequencing. When ten to eleven days of culture had elapsed, CD4+ T cells were isolated. Absence of prior SARS-CoV-2 infection characterized the vaccine recipients, who showed negative nucleocapsid antibodies. Profiled with immunoSEQ multiplex PCR; TCRdb holds only in-frame clones, not every one. This table holds tens of thousands of clones, over 70% found once. Specimen: CD4+ T cells from PBMCs cultured with HCoV-OC43 spike peptides, collected before COVID-19 vaccination. The subset: HCoV-OC43 spike overlapping peptide pool stimulation. These receptors all stem from a human donor who received a COVID-19 vaccine.

The rearrangement joins TRBV15 to TRBJ1-2; D remains ambiguous. Germline V gene sequence: CDR1 LNHNV, CDR2 YYDKDF (reference sequence). V was cut by 1 base and J by 2 bases, with 8 bases left in between. CDR3 length: 14 amino acids. CDR3 residues: CATSRVSGNYGYTF. The CDR3 DNA follows: TGTGCCACCAGCAGAGTGTCAGGCAACTATGGCTACACCTTC.

The chain has TRBV11-1 and TRBJ1-2; 8 bases are shared with TRBD1. J was trimmed by 8 bases and V by 5 bases; bases with no gene match: 10. CDR3 length: 14 residues. The V gene's germline CDR1 is SGHAT and CDR2 FQDESV (reference sequence). The CDR3 here is CASSPQGALGGYTF. In DNA form, the CDR3 reads TGTGCCAGCAGCCCTCAGGGGGCCCTGGGGGGCTACACCTTC.

In this sample, this clone turned up a few times. The chain joins TRBV9 to TRBJ1-3; 8 nucleotides match TRBD1. CDR3 length: 16 residues. Germline values: CDR1 SGDLS, CDR2 YYNGEE. Losses at the gene ends were 4 bases for V and 0 bases for J; bases not matched to a gene: 6. CDR3 coding DNA: TGTGCCAGCAGCTCCAATGACAGGGGCTCTGGAAACACCATATATTTT. It encodes CASSSNDRGSGNTIYF.

The rearrangement links TRBV19 to TRBJ1-5; D unclear. Trimming took off 5 bases at V and 1 base at J, with 6 bases between the two ends. The length of the CDR3 is 13 residues. Germline assignment: CDR1 LNHDA and CDR2 SQIVND (reference sequence). The CDR3 loop reads CASSRQSNQPQHF. The CDR3 nucleotides are TGTGCCAGTAGTCGCCAGAGCAATCAGCCCCAGCATTTT.

V gene TRBV6-4 combines with J gene TRBJ2-3, with D possibly TRBD1 on 6 matching bases. Germline-derived CDR1 and CDR2 are MRHNA and SNTAGT. V was cut by 7 bases and J by 5 bases, with 16 bases left in between. This CDR3 region has 14 residues. CDR3 coding DNA: TGTGCCAGCACCGGACAGCTGAACGGAGATACGCAGTATTTT. It yields the protein CASTGQLNGDTQYF.

The genes are TRBV5-4 and TRBJ2-3; weak D call: TRBD1 (6 bases). Per the germline V gene, CDR1 is SGHNT and CDR2 is YYREEE (reference sequence). The V and J ends lost 4 bases and 0 bases respectively, with 15 bases between them. The CDR3 spans 16 residues. The CDR3 DNA is TGTGCCAGCAGCCAGTATGGACAGCCTAGCACAGATACGCAGTATTTT. Translation gives CASSQYGQPSTDTQYF.

V gene TRBV5-4 combines with J gene TRBJ2-5; a possible D gene is TRBD2 (5 bases). The CDR3 runs 15 residues. Germline V lookup: CDR1 SGHNT, CDR2 YYREEE (reference sequence). The V gene lost 4 bases and the J gene lost 5 bases, with 18 bases spanning the gap. DNA of the CDR3: TGTGCCAGCAGCCCGGAAGTAGGGCCGGGGGAGACCCAGTACTTC. Encoded protein: CASSPEVGPGETQYF.

The CDR3 DNA sequence: TGTGCCAGCTCACCAACGACAGGGGCCGACACTGAAGCTTTCTTT. It is translated as CASSPTTGADTEAFF. The chain joins TRBV18 to TRBJ1-1; 8 nucleotides agree with TRBD1. The germline V gene has CDR1 KGHSH and CDR2 LQKENI. V was clipped by 2 bases and J by 3 bases; unmatched bases: 5. CDR3 length equals 15 residues.

V is TRBV6-1 and J is TRBJ1-1, with TRBD1 as a possible D gene (5 bases). The CDR3 extends over 13 amino acids. In germline, CDR1 is MNHNS, CDR2 SASEGT. The V end lost 3 bases, the J end lost 3 bases, and 8 bases lay between the germline ends. The CDR3 bases are TGTGCCAGCAGTGACAGGGCGGACACTGAAGCTTTCTTT. It translates to CASSDRADTEAFF.

In this sample, this clone turned up a few times. This chain links TRBV28 with TRBJ1-5; perhaps TRBD1 as D (5 bases). Germline assignment: CDR1 MDHEN and CDR2 SYDVKM. This CDR3 has 14 residues. V was trimmed by 3 bases and J by 4 bases, leaving 10 bases between them. The CDR3 sequence: CASSLRGPNQPQHF. The CDR3 nucleotides read TGTGCCAGCAGTTTGAGGGGCCCAAATCAGCCCCAGCATTTT.

The V and J genes are TRBV6-6 and TRBJ2-7; 9 nucleotides align to TRBD1. Per germline, CDR1 MNHNY and CDR2 SVGAGI (reference sequence). V lost 5 bases to trimming and J lost 5 bases; unmatched junction nucleotides: 7. The CDR3 extends over 14 amino acids. CDR3 loop: CASSGPGQGHEQYV. The CDR3 region has the DNA TGTGCCAGCAGTGGACCGGGACAGGGCCACGAGCAGTACGTC.

The V and J genes are TRBV6-5 and TRBJ2-7, with D possibly called TRBD1 or TRBD2 (6 bases each). Trimming pared 8 bases from V and 4 bases from J, leaving 15 bases between. The CDR3 is 13 residues long. The germline V gene encodes CDR1 MNHEY and CDR2 SVGAGI. The CDR3 DNA reads TGTGCCAGCGGGGGGCGGACCGGGTACGAGCAGTACGTC. Its translation is CASGGRTGYEQYV.

The table lists this clone with a few counts. The chain carries TRBV5-1 and TRBJ1-2, with 9 nucleotides matching TRBD1. The germline CDR1 and CDR2 sequences are SGHRS and YFSETQ. The length of the CDR3 is 12 residues. V was clipped by 3 bases and J by 8 bases; unmatched bases: 2. The CDR3 reads CASSWDREGYTF. Here the CDR3 DNA reads TGCGCCAGCAGCTGGGACAGGGAGGGCTACACCTTC.

The rearrangement links TRBV28 to TRBJ1-1; possibly TRBD1 for D (5 bases). The CDR3 has 16 residues. Trimming left V 4 bases short and J 0 bases short, with 15 bases between. From germline, CDR1 is MDHEN and CDR2 SYDVKM. The CDR3 reads CASSSPPGTVNTEAFF. CDR3 coding DNA: TGTGCCAGCAGTTCCCCCCCCGGGACCGTGAACACTGAAGCTTTCTTT.

J is TRBJ1-3 and V is TRBV7-2, with 8 bases identical to TRBD1. The CDR3 has 15 amino acids. The V gene end was trimmed by 4 bases and the J gene end by 5 bases; junction bases not matched to a gene: 7. Germline loops: CDR1 SGHTA, CDR2 FQGNSA. The CDR3 nucleotides are TGTGCCAGCAGCTGGCAGGGGGCAGAGAGAAACACCATATATTTT. This gives the protein CASSWQGAERNTIYF.

J is TRBJ2-5 and V is TRBV5-1; D remains ambiguous. The V end was cut by 3 bases, the J end by 5 bases, with 14 bases between. The CDR3 sequence is 14 residues long. Germline-derived CDR1 and CDR2 are SGHRS and YFSETQ. CDR3 loop: CASSSPTVRETQYF. The CDR3 DNA is TGCGCCAGCAGCTCCCCGACTGTTCGGGAGACCCAGTACTTC.

The chain couples TRBV29-1 to TRBJ2-5; the match to TRBD2 covers 11 bases. The CDR3 length is 14 residues. Germline V gene data show CDR1 as SQVTM and CDR2 as ANQGSEA. V shed 7 bases, J shed 3 bases, and the junction held 7 bases outside the gene matches. In DNA, the CDR3 is TGCAGCGCCGTAGCGGGGGGGCCCAAAGAGACCCAGTACTTC. Its translation: CSAVAGGPKETQYF.

This clone was counted once. The chain is built from TRBV4-3 and TRBJ1-2, with unresolved D. V was pared by 0 bases and J by 0 bases, with 11 bases between. This CDR3 is 16 amino acids long. Germline loops: CDR1 LGHNA, CDR2 YSLEER. CDR3 loop: CASSQEPRPTNYGYTF. DNA of the CDR3: TGCGCCAGCAGCCAAGAACCCCGCCCGACTAACTATGGCTACACCTTC.

CDR3 sequence: CASSRRTGAGELFF. For the CDR3, the DNA is TGTGCCAGCAGCCGTCGGACAGGGGCCGGGGAGCTGTTTTTT. The chain has TRBV7-9 and TRBJ2-2, with TRBD1 identical over 9 bases. V shed 5 bases and J 6 bases; nucleotides not matched to a gene: 4. This CDR3 contains 14 residues. Germline-derived CDR1 and CDR2 are SEHNR and FQNEAQ (reference sequence).

This rearrangement joins TRBV14 to TRBJ2-3, with a possible D match to TRBD1 (6 bases). Trimming left V 0 bases short and J 4 bases short, with 20 bases between. CDR1 and CDR2 from the germline V gene are SGHDN and FVKESK. The CDR3 length is 18 residues. The CDR3 here is CASSQDRFRGQTADTQYF. CDR3 bases: TGTGCCAGCAGCCAAGACCGCTTTCGGGGACAAACGGCAGATACGCAGTATTTT.